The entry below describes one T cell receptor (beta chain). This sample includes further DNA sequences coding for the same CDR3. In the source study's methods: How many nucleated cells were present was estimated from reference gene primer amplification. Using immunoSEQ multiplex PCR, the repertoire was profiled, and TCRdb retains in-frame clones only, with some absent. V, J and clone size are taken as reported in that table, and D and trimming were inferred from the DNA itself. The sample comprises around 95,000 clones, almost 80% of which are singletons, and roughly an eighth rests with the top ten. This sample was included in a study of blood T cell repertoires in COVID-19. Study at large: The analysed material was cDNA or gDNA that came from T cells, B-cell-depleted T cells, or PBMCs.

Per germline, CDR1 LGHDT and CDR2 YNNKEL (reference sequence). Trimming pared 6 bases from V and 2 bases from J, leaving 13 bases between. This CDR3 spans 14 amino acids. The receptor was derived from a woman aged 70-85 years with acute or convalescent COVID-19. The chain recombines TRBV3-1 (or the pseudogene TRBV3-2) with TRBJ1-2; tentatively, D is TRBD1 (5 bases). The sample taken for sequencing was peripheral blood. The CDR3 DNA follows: TGTGCCAGCAGTTCGACGGGGGGGAACTATGGCTACACCTTC. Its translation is CASSSTGGNYGYTF.